This T cell receptor beta chain was observed in a study of monozygotic twins with inflammatory bowel disease. General observations from the study: Relative to healthy twins, IBD patients had fewer clonotypes in common with others, a gap that was especially apparent with disease activity.

About this clonotype: What it binds is not known.

TCRdb re-called the 5' RACE reads and gives one entry per CDR3 protein, without DNA. The sample includes about 420,000 distinct CDR3 sequences. There are 13 residues in the CDR3. Germline CDR1 and CDR2: SGHRS and YFSETQ. The sequenced sample was blood. This clonotype originated in a human donor with ulcerative colitis or Crohn's disease, or a healthy co-twin of an affected twin (not recorded which). The rearrangement links TRBV5-1 to TRBJ1-2. CDR3 protein: CASSLPQASGYTF.